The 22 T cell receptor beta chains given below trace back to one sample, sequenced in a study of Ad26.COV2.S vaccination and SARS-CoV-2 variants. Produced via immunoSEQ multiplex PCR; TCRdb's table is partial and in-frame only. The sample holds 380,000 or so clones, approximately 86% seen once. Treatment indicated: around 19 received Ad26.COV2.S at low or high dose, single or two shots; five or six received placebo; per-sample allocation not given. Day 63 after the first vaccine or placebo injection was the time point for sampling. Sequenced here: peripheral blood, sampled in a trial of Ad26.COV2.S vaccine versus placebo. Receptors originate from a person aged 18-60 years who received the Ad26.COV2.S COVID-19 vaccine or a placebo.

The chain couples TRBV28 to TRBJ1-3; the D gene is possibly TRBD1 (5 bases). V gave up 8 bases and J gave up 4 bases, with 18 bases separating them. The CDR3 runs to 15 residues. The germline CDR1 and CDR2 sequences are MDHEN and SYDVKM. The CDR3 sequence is CASYANRGAGNTIYF. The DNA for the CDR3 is TGTGCCAGCTATGCCAATAGGGGAGCCGGAAACACCATATATTTT.

The CDR3 region has the DNA TGTGCCAGCAGCTTAGGAGGGGTTTCGGAGACCCAGTACTTC. It yields the protein CASSLGGVSETQYF. This chain connects TRBV7-2 to TRBJ2-5; D might be TRBD1 or TRBD2, each matching 5 bases. The CDR3 is 14 residues long. V shed 1 base and J shed 5 bases, with 11 bases lying between them. Germline CDR1 and CDR2: SGHTA and FQGNSA.

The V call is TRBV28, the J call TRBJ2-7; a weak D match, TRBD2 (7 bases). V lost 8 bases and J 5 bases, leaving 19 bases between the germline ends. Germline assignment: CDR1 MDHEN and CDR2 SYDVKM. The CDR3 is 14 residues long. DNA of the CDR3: TGTGCCAGCCAAGGGGGGGGAATGCTTGACGAGCAGTACTTC. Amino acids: CASQGGGMLDEQYF.

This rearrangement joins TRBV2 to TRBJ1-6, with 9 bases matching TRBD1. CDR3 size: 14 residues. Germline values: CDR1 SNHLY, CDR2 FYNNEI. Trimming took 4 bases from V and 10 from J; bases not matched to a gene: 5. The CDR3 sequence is CASSARDRDSPLHF. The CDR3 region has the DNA TGTGCCAGCAGTGCCCGGGACAGGGACTCACCCCTCCACTTT.

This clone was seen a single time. The CDR3 bases are TGCGCCAGCAGCCCGCTTGGGTTGAACACTGAAGCTTTCTTT. This translates into CASSPLGLNTEAFF. The chain couples TRBV4-3 to TRBJ1-1; D unclear. Germline lookup yields CDR1 LGHNA and CDR2 YSLEER. The CDR3 runs to 14 residues. The V end was cut by 4 bases, the J end by 0 bases, with 9 bases between.

CDR3: CASSPQVPFYEQYF. CDR3 DNA sequence: TGTGCCAGCAGCCCCCAAGTGCCCTTCTACGAGCAGTACTTC. The V and J genes are TRBV7-2 and TRBJ2-7; D call uncertain. Germline CDR1 reads SGHTA; CDR2 reads FQGNSA. The CDR3 has 14 amino acids. Between the trimmed V and J ends, which lost 5 bases and 3 bases, there was a span of 14 bases.

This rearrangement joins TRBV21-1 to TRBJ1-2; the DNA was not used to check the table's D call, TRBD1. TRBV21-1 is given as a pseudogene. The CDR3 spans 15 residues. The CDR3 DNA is TGTGCCCCCGTCTTAGCAGGGGGCCGTAACTATGGCTACACCTTC. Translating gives CAPVLAGGRNYGYTF.

The CDR3 here is CASSIQSGYNEQFF. The CDR3 coding sequence is TGTGCCAGTAGTATTCAGAGCGGGTACAATGAGCAGTTCTTC. The chain links TRBV19 to TRBJ2-1, with D possibly TRBD2 on 6 matching bases. This CDR3 contains 14 residues. V was clipped by 3 bases and J by 4 bases, with 10 bases between them. The germline CDR1 and CDR2 sequences are LNHDA and SQIVND (reference sequence).

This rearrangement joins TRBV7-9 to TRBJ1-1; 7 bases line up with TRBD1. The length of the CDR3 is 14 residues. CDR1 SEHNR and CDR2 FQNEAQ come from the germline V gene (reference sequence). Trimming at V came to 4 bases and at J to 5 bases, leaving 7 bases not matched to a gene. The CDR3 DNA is TGTGCCAGCAGCTCACGACAGGGTTTGACTGAAGCTTTCTTT. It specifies CASSSRQGLTEAFF.

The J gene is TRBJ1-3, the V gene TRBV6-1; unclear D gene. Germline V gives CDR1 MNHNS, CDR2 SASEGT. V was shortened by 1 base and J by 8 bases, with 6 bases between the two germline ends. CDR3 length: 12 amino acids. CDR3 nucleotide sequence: TGTGCCAGCAGTGAAGGATTTCACACCATATATTTT. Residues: CASSEGFHTIYF.

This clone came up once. The DNA of the CDR3 is TGTGCCAGCAGCAACGGGACAGGACCTCTTGGATGGGGCTACACCTTC. Translating gives CASSNGTGPLGWGYTF. The J gene is TRBJ1-2, the V gene TRBV7-2; TRBD1 matches at 8 bases. Unmatched junction bases numbered 16, after V lost 5 bases and J lost 8 bases. Germline V gives CDR1 SGHTA, CDR2 FQGNSA. The CDR3 length is 16 residues.

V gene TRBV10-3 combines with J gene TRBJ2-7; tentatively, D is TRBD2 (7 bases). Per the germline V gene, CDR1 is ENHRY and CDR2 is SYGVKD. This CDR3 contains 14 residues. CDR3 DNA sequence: TGTGCATCGGAGGGGGGGACGGGGCCCTACGAGCAGTACTTC. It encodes CASEGGTGPYEQYF.

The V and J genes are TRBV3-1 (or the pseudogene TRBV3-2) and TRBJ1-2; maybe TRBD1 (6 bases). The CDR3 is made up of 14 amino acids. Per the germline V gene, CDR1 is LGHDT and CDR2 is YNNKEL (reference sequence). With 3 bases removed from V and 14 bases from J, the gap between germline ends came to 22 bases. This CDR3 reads CASSQSGQLGVGTF. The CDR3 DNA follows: TGTGCCAGCAGCCAGAGCGGACAGCTAGGAGTTGGAACCTTC.

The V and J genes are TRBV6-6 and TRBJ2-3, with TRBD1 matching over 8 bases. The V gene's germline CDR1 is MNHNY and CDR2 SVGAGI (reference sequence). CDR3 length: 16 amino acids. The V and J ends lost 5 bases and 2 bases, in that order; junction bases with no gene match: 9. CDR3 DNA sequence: TGTGCCAGCAGTCCCGCGGACAGGGAGTCCACAGATACGCAGTATTTT. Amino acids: CASSPADRESTDTQYF.

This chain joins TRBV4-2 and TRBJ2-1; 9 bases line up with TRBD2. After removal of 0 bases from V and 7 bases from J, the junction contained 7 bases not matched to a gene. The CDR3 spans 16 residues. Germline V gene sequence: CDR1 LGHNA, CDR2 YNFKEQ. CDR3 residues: CASSQEDSGGINEQFF. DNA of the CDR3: TGTGCCAGCAGCCAAGAGGACAGCGGGGGGATTAATGAGCAGTTCTTC.

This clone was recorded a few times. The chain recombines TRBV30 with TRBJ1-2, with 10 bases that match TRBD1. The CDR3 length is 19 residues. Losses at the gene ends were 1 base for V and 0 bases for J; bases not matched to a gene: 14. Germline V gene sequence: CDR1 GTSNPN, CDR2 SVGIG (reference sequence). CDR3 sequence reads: CAWSGDRGRRFTPNYGYTF. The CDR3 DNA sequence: TGTGCCTGGAGTGGAGACAGGGGGCGCAGATTCACCCCTAACTATGGCTACACCTTC.

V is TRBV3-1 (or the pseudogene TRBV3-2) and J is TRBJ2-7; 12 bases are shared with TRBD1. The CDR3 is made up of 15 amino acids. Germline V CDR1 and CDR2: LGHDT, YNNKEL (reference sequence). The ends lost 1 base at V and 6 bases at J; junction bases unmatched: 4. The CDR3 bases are TGTGCCAGCAGCCAAGTGGGACAGGGGGCGTTCGAGCAGTACTTC. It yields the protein CASSQVGQGAFEQYF.

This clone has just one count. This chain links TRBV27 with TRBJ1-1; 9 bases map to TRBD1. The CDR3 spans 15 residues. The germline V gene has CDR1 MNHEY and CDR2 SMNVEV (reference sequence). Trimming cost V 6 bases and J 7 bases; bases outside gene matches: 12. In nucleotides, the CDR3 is TGTGCCAGCAGCCTCCGGACAGGGGCCTCCCGTGAAGCTTTCTTT. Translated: CASSLRTGASREAFF.

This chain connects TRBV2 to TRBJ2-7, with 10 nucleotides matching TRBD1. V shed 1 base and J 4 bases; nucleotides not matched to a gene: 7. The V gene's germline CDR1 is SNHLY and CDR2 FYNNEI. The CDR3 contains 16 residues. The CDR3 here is CASSEVETGGVYEQYF. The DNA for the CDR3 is TGTGCCAGCAGTGAAGTGGAGACAGGGGGCGTATACGAGCAGTACTTC.

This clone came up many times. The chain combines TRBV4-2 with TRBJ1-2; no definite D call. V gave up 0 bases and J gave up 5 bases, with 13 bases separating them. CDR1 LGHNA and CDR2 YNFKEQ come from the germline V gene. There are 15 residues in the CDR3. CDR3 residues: CASSQDLFTSYGYTF. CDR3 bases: TGTGCCAGCAGCCAAGATCTATTTACCAGTTATGGCTACACCTTC.

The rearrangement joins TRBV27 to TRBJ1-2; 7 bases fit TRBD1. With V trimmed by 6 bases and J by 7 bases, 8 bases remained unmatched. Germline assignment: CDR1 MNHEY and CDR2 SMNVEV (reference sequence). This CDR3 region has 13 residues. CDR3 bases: TGTGCCAGCAGACCTAGGACAGGTTCTGGCTACACCTTC. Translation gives CASRPRTGSGYTF.

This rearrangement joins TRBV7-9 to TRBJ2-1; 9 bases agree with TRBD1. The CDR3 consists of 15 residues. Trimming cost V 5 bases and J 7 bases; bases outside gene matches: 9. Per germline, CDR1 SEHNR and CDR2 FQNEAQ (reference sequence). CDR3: CASSQQGAKFNEQFF. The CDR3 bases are TGTGCCAGCAGCCAACAGGGGGCAAAGTTTAATGAGCAGTTCTTC.